One and the same sample provided the 8 T cell receptor beta chains below, sequenced in a study of blood T cell repertoires in COVID-19. Clones were sequenced by immunoSEQ multiplex PCR, and TCRdb holds only the in-frame ones, with some missing. The table shows roughly 100,000 clones, with about 91% occurring only once. Sequenced input: peripheral blood. The receptors derive from a man aged 18-30 years with acute or convalescent COVID-19.

A single count supports this clone. The rearrangement links TRBV7-6 to TRBJ2-1; TRBD2 matches at 7 bases. CDR3 size: 18 residues. The junction had 8 bases not matched to a gene; V was cut back by 0 bases and J by 0 bases. Germline-derived CDR1 and CDR2 are SGHVS and FNYEAQ. In nucleotides, the CDR3 is TGTGCCAGCAGCTTAGCATCTGGCGGGAGAAGCTCCTACAATGAGCAGTTCTTC. Amino acids: CASSLASGGRSSYNEQFF.

The rearrangement uses TRBV20-1 and TRBJ1-2; the match to TRBD1 covers 7 bases. Trimming at V came to 3 bases and at J to 5 bases, leaving 6 bases not matched to a gene. Per germline, CDR1 DFQATT and CDR2 SNEGSKA (reference sequence). The CDR3 sequence is 13 residues long. As DNA, the CDR3 is TGCAGTGCTAGTGAAGGGACAGCATATGGCTACACCTTC. It encodes CSASEGTAYGYTF.

The chain is built from TRBV5-1 and TRBJ2-1; the match to TRBD1 covers 7 bases. J lost 5 bases, V lost 2 bases, and 7 bases had no gene match. This CDR3 spans 15 amino acids. Germline V gives CDR1 SGHRS, CDR2 YFSETQ. CDR3 DNA sequence: TGCGCCAGCAGCTTTGCGACAGGGTGGAACAATGAGCAGTTCTTC. This translates into CASSFATGWNNEQFF.

The chain uses TRBV12-3 or TRBV12-4 and TRBJ1-1; 7 nucleotides match TRBD1. The CDR3 extends over 13 amino acids. V lost 5 bases, J lost 7 bases, and 7 bases stayed unmatched. CDR3 nucleotides: TGTGCCAGCAGTCCCCCACGGACAGGTGAAGCTTTCTTT. Its translation: CASSPPRTGEAFF.

In its sample, this clone was seen once. The V call is TRBV7-8, the J call TRBJ1-3; D is unresolved. V lost 3 bases and J 0 bases, leaving 9 bases between the germline ends. The CDR3 sequence is 15 residues long. CDR1 and CDR2 (germline): SGHVS, FQNEAQ. The CDR3 region is CASSFETYSGNTIYF. CDR3 in DNA: TGTGCCAGCAGCTTCGAGACTTACTCTGGAAACACCATATATTTT.

V gene TRBV4-1 combines with J gene TRBJ2-3, with TRBD1 matching over 8 bases. The CDR3 totals 14 residues. V lost 8 bases to trimming and J lost 1 base; unmatched junction nucleotides: 5. The germline V gene encodes CDR1 MGHRA and CDR2 YSYEKL. The CDR3 loop reads CASSPGQGTDTQYF. In DNA form, the CDR3 reads TGCGCCAGCTCTCCGGGACAGGGCACAGATACGCAGTATTTT.

CDR3 bases: TGTGCCAGTAGTGAGGGCGGAGGTAGCTCCTACGAGCAGTACTTC. Protein product: CASSEGGGSSYEQYF. The gene calls are TRBV19 and TRBJ2-7; a possible D gene is TRBD2 (5 bases). V gave up 5 bases and J gave up 0 bases, with 14 bases separating them. CDR3 length: 15 amino acids. Germline values: CDR1 LNHDA, CDR2 SQIVND (reference sequence).

The chain has TRBV5-1 and TRBJ2-3; weak D call: TRBD2 (6 bases). V was shortened by 4 bases and J by 0 bases, with 15 bases between the two germline ends. The CDR3 contains 16 residues. Germline V gene sequence: CDR1 SGHRS, CDR2 YFSETQ. The CDR3 DNA is TGCGCCAGCAGCCGGACGGAGCGGGTTAGCACAGATACGCAGTATTTT. Encoded protein: CASSRTERVSTDTQYF.